The source of this TCR beta chain is a study of blood T cell repertoires in COVID-19. Whole-study context: PBMCs, B-cell-depleted T cells, or T cells were the source of the cDNA or gDNA that made up the material.

The length of the CDR3 is 16 residues. Germline values: CDR1 KGHSH, CDR2 LQKENI. The V segment lost 4 bases and the J segment 5 bases; nucleotides outside the gene matches: 7. Which cohort a participant joined came from the clinical history participants gave. What the recovered Cohort 3 donors had was two negative PCRs, clearance, or symptom resolution. In the source study's methods: Estimates of nucleated cell counts were drawn from the amplification of reference gene primers. Clones were read by immunoSEQ multiplex PCR, and TCRdb kept only the in-frame ones, dropping some. D and trimming were read from the DNA, whereas the V and J calls and clone size are those reported in that table. The sample shows 150,000 or so clones, 80% to 85% of them seen only once.

The genes are TRBV18 and TRBJ2-3; 12 positions agree with TRBD1. The sequence was collected from a woman aged 50 to 60 who had recovered from COVID-19. What was sequenced was PBMCs or T cells enriched from blood (not recorded which). The CDR3 DNA follows: TGTGCCAGCTCACTGGGGACAGGGGGCGCCGAAGATACGCAGTATTTT. Translation gives CASSLGTGGAEDTQYF.